This T cell receptor (beta chain) originates from a study of glioma-infiltrating T cells after dendritic cell vaccination (dated by TCRdb to the mid-2010s). Notes on the research overall: The cohort comprised 15 glioblastoma patients from Phase I and II dendritic cell vaccination trials, 9 newly diagnosed and 6 with recurrent disease. Between the early 2000s and the early 2010s, the patients were given dendritic cell vaccination pulsed with autologous tumor lysate. The vaccine was prepared from monocyte-derived dendritic cells that were cultured for seven days with IL-4 and GM-CSF and then pulsed overnight with autologous tumor lysate. Each patient was given three intradermal dendritic cell vaccine injections, spaced two weeks apart, in the arm below the axilla. In glioblastoma patients vaccinated with dendritic cells, deep sequencing of TCR beta CDR3 regions served to measure tumor-infiltrating lymphocyte content and to compare repertoires between tumor and blood. TCR sequencing metrics, including TIL content and tumor-blood repertoire overlap, were correlated with survival after dendritic cell vaccination.

About this clone: Its cognate antigen has yet to be identified. No qualities accompany the bases; no much larger clone lies one base away.

The research as a whole found: TCR clonality showed no direct relationship with survival, which suggests that a diverse polyclonal response may be important. The TCR overlap response model with three groups was called speculative and said to need prospective validation. After dendritic cell vaccination, a higher estimated pretreatment TIL content predicted longer time to progression and overall survival. The cohort was small and heterogeneous, few patients had complete blood and tumor sets, and even fewer had initial-recurrent tumor pairs.

The time point tag for this specimen amounts to: after dendritic cell vaccination, including at tumor progression/relapse. Selection of patients required sufficient residual fresh-frozen tumor tissue and over two years of available survival data. None of the glioblastoma patients carried an isocitrate dehydrogenase mutation, although molecular status otherwise varied. PBMC were collected before vaccination, two weeks after the third vaccination, and at tumor progression if tumor progression occurred. Genomic DNA was extracted with the Qiagen DNeasy Blood extraction Kit. Sequences ENHRY (CDR1) and SYGVKD (CDR2) are obtained from the germline V gene. CDR3 length: 14 amino acids, cysteine to phenylalanine. The entry retains the CDR3 DNA only, 42 bases that are in frame from base 1. V is cut back by 0 bases and J by 7 bases, with 2 bases in the junction unmatched. Using the immunoSEQ assay, TCRB CDR3 regions were amplified from 2 micrograms of genomic DNA, or from all available DNA when less than that was on hand. The multiplex PCR employed 60 forward primers targeting TCR V beta segments and 13 reverse primers targeting J beta segments. To estimate reads per starting template, synthetic control templates were spiked into each sample at limiting dilution. The Illumina HiSeq System generated 87 bp sequencing reads. As for the original processing: To remove PCR and sequencing errors, closely related sequences were merged with a nearest neighbor algorithm. TCR overlap was measured as the percentage of unique tumor TCR beta sequences also present in the same patient's peripheral blood. TCRdb retrieved this table from immuneACCESS and kept in-frame rearrangements only. Not all clones are present; in checked studies, unresolved V genes account for under half, and no reason is known for the remainder. The D gene and trimming were derived from the DNA, and the V and J assignments and clone size from that table. This sample has around 100,000 clones in its table, and 83% of those were observed once. The top ten clonotypes cover less than 7.5% of the sample.

The receptor was isolated from a human donor with glioblastoma. Rearrangement joined TRBV10-3 to TRBJ2-1; 8 bases in between match TRBD2. Sequenced here: blood, sampled after dendritic cell vaccination. The DNA is as follows: TGTGCCATCAGTGAGTCACGGGGGGGGAATGAGCAGTTCTTC. Translated, this is CAISESRGGNEQFF.